The clone carrying this T cell receptor (beta chain) has a handful of counts. RNA transcripts gave rise to amplified TCR beta CDR3 regions. RT-PCR in the first round (using the HTBI primer set) targeted the TCR CDR3. TCRdb re-analysed the multiplex PCR reads in MiXCR, keeping a single row per CDR3 protein. The sample records approximately 510,000 distinct CDR3 sequences, about a fifth being singletons. Patients with uncontrolled infections, other autoimmune diseases, pregnancy or lactation were excluded. In making diagnoses, clinical symptoms, serum thyroxine and TRAb, thyroid ultrasound and orbital computed tomography were all used. The data derive from a study of T cells in Graves' hyperthyroidism and ophthalmopathy. The sequence was obtained from a man between 18 and 29 years old with Graves' hyperthyroidism. The sample was blood.

The CDR3 sequence: CASSKVRGLSSGANVLTF. The DNA of the CDR3 is TGTGCCAGTAGTAAAGTCAGGGGTTTAAGCTCTGGGGCCAACGTCCTGACTTTC. This chain links TRBV19 with TRBJ2-6; D is perhaps TRBD1 (6 bases). V lost 4 bases to trimming and J lost 0 bases, with 16 bases between them. The V gene's germline CDR1 is LNHDA and CDR2 SQIVND (reference sequence). The CDR3 consists of 18 residues.